This TCR beta chain is from a study of shared T cell receptors in the human thymus. CDR3 size: 17 residues. Some clones are missing from TCRdb's copy, which holds only in-frame ones; the method was immunoSEQ multiplex PCR. The data show roughly 660,000 clones, roughly 90% seen once. These data were likewise used in another study, on human thymus T cells. This second study says: Corrective cardiac operations yielded the resected thymus tissue. Highly overlapping thymic repertoires among unrelated individuals were reported in related research.

This sequence was found in a boy under two years old with a congenital heart defect. Sequencing was carried out using thymocytes. This sequence joins TRBV21-1 and TRBJ2-3; the table names TRBD2, a call not compared with the DNA. TRBV21-1 counts as a pseudogene. The CDR3 loop is CASSKALYGSETDTQYF. CDR3 nucleotides: TGTGCCAGCAGCAAAGCGCTGTACGGGAGTGAAACAGATACGCAGTATTTT.